The sequence of this T cell receptor (beta chain) was determined in a study of blood T cell repertoires in COVID-19. About the research overall: Material from acute and convalescent COVID-19 was sourced from the United States, Italy and Spain. The cDNA or gDNA used as material had been derived from T cells, B-cell-depleted T cells, or PBMCs.

This CDR3 is 13 amino acids long. The V end was cut by 7 bases, the J end by 5 bases, with 15 bases between. CDR1 is SGHNT and CDR2 is YYREEE in the germline V gene (reference sequence). How the authors handled the data: For nucleated cells, counts were estimated from reference gene primer amplification. Using immunoSEQ multiplex PCR, the repertoire was profiled, and TCRdb retains in-frame clones only, with some absent. From that table come the V and J calls and clone size; the DNA was used to work out D and trimming. This sample yields hundreds of thousands of clones, of which around 87% are seen a single time; approximately 1.4% belongs to the top ten. This clone was observed a few times.

Sequencing was done on a sample of peripheral blood. V and J are TRBV5-4 and TRBJ1-2; D is unresolved. This receptor was taken from a middle-aged woman who had recovered from COVID-19. CDR3 coding DNA: TGTGCCAGCGGCGAGCGGACGGGGTATGGCTACACCTTC. This gives the protein CASGERTGYGYTF.